This TCR beta chain was sequenced for a study of T cells in Graves' hyperthyroidism and ophthalmopathy. Notes on the study in general: Model output signaled ophthalmopathy a median around 5.9 months ahead of onset. The majority of expanded thyroid clonotypes above 0.001 also appeared in blood. A 13 V-J signature model discriminated ophthalmopathy versus stable hyperthyroidism.

Germline V gene lookup returns CDR1 SGHTA and CDR2 FQGNSA. Trimming pared 8 bases from V and 5 bases from J, leaving 18 bases between. The CDR3 extends over 14 amino acids. RNA transcripts were the template for amplifying TCR beta CDR3 regions. The primer set for the first-round RT-PCR of the TCR CDR3 was HTBI. TCRdb re-analysed the multiplex PCR reads in MiXCR, keeping a single row per CDR3 protein. Here the sample spans about 270,000 distinct CDR3 sequences, 15% being singletons. Hyperthyroidism was newly diagnosed in patients aged 18 to 65 (duration under 2 months). This clonotype was recorded many times. Its antigen is still unknown.

Sequencing input: blood. The source of this sequence is a woman in her 50s with Graves' hyperthyroidism that later progressed to Graves' ophthalmopathy. The chain is built from TRBV7-2 and TRBJ2-5, with a possible D match to TRBD1 (6 bases). This CDR3 reads CASGVRGSEETQYF. CDR3 nucleotide sequence: TGTGCCAGCGGGGTCAGGGGTTCGGAGGAGACCCAGTACTTC.